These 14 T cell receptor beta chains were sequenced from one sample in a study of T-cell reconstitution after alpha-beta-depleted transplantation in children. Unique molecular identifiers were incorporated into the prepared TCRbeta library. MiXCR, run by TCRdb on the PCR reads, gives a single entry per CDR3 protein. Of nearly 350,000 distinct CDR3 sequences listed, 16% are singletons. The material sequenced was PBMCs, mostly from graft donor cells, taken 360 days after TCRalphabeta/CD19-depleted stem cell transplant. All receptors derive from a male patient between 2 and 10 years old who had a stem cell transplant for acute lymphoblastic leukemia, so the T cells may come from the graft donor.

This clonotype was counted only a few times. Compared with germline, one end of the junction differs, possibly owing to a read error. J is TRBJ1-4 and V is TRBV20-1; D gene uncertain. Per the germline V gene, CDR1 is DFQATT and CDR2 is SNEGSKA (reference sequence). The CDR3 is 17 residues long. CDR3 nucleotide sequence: TGCAGTGCTAGAACTAGTACTGAACGCAGTCTAATGAAGGAGGAGGTTTTT. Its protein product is CSARTSTERSLMKEEVF.

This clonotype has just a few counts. CDR3 coding DNA: TGCAGTGCTAGGGTACCCGAGGGAGTCGGTGGCAATCAGCCCCAGCATTTT. It specifies CSARVPEGVGGNQPQHF. The gene calls are TRBV20-1 and TRBJ1-5; the D is unclear. The V gene lost 3 bases and the J gene lost 2 bases, with 20 bases spanning the gap. Germline V lookup: CDR1 DFQATT, CDR2 SNEGSKA (reference sequence). The CDR3 totals 17 residues.

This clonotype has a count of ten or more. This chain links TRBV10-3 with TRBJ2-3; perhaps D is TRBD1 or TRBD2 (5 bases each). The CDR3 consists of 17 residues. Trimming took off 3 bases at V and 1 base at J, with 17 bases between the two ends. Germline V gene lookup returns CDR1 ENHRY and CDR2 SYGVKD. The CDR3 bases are TGTGCCATCAGTGATTTGGGAGCCGGGGCCCGCACAGATACGCAGTATTTT. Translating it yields CAISDLGAGARTDTQYF.

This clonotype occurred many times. CDR3 sequence: CASSLSRRDLGKNIQYF. The CDR3 coding sequence is TGTGCCAGCAGTTTGTCGAGGCGGGACCTGGGCAAAAACATTCAGTACTTC. V usage is TRBV12-3 or TRBV12-4 and J usage is TRBJ2-4; D might be TRBD2 (6 bases). V was clipped by 3 bases and J by 3 bases, with 18 bases between them. This CDR3 contains 17 residues.

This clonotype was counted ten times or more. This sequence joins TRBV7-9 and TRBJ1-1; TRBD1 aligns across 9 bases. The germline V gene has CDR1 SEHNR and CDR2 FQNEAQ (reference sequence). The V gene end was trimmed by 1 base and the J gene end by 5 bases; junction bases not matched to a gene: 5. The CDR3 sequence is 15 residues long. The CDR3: CASSLEGQGSTEAFF. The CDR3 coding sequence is TGTGCCAGCAGCTTAGAGGGACAGGGAAGTACTGAAGCTTTCTTT. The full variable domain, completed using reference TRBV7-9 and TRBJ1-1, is DTGVSQNPRHKITKRGQNVTFRCDPISEHNRLYWYRQTLGQGPEFLTYFQNEAQLEKSRLLSDRFSAERPKGSFSTLEIQRTEQGDSAMYLCASSLEGQGSTEAFFGQGTRLTVV.

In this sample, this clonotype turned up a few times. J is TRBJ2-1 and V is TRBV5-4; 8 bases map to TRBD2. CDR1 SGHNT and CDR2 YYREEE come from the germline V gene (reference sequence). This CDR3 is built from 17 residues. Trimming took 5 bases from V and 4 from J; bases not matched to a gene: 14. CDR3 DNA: TGTGCCAGCAGTCCCCAAACGAACGGGAGGGTGTACAATGAGCAGTTCTTC. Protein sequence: CASSPQTNGRVYNEQFF.

The DNA of the CDR3 is TGTGCCAGCAGCCAAGTCCCCCCGACTAGCGGTATCACAGATACGCAGTATTTT. Translated: CASSQVPPTSGITDTQYF. The genes are TRBV4-2 and TRBJ2-3, with 9 bases lining up with TRBD2. With V trimmed by 1 base and J by 2 bases, 10 bases remained unmatched. The CDR3 is made up of 18 amino acids. Germline V gene sequence: CDR1 LGHNA, CDR2 YNFKEQ.

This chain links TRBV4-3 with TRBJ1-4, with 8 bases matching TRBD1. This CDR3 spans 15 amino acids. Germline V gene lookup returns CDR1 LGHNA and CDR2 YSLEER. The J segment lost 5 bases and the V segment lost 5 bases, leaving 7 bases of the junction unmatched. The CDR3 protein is CASSSGTGVNEKLFF. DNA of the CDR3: TGCGCCAGCAGCTCAGGGACAGGCGTCAATGAAAAACTGTTTTTT.

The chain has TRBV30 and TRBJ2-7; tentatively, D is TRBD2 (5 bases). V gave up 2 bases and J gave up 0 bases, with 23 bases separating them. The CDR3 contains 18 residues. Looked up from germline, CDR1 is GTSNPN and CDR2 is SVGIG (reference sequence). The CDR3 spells CAWSMGRVGVGPSYEQYF. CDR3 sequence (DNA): TGTGCCTGGAGTATGGGTCGGGTGGGAGTTGGTCCCTCCTACGAGCAGTACTTC.

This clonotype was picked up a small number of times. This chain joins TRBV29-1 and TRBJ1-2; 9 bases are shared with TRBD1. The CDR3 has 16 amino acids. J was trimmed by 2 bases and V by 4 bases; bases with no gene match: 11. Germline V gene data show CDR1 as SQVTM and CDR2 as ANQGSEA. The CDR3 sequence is CSVGGQGNPTNYGYTF. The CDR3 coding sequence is TGCAGCGTTGGAGGACAGGGGAATCCAACGAACTATGGCTACACCTTC.

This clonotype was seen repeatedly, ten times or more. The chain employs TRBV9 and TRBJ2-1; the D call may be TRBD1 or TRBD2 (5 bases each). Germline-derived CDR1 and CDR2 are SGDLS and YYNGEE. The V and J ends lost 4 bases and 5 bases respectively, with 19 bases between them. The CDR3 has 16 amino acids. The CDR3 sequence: CASSRGPRGRNNEQFF. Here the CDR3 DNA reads TGTGCCAGCAGCCGGGGCCCTCGTGGGAGAAACAATGAGCAGTTCTTC.

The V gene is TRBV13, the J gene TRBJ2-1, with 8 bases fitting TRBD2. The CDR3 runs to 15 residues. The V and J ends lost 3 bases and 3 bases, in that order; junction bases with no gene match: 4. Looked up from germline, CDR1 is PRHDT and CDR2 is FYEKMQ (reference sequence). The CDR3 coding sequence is TGTGCCAGCAGCTTCCAGCGGGAGCTCTACAATGAGCAGTTCTTC. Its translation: CASSFQRELYNEQFF.

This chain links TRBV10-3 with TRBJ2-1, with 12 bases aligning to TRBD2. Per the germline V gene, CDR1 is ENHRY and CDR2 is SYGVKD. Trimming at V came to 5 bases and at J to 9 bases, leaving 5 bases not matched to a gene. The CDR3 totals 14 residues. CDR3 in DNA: TGTGCCATCAGTCGACTAGCGGGAGACAGTGAGCAGTTCTTC. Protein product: CAISRLAGDSEQFF.

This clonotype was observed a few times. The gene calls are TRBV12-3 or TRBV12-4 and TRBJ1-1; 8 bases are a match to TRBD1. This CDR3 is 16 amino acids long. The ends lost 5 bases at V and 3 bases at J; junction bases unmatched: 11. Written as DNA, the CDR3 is TGTGCCAGCAGTCCGACAGGGGCCCGGGGGTACACTGAAGCTTTCTTT. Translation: CASSPTGARGYTEAFF.